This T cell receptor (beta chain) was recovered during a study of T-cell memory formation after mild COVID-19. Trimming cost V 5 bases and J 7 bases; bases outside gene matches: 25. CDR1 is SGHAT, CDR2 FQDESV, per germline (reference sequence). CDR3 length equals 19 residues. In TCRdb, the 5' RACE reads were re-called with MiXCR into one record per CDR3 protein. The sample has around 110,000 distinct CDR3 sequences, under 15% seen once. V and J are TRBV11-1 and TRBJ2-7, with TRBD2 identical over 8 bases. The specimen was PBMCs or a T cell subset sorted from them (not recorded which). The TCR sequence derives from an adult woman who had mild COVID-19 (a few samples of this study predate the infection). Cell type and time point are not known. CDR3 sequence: CASSALPERSGGDPGEQYF. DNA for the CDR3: TGTGCCAGCAGCGCCCTCCCCGAACGTTCGGGAGGGGACCCGGGTGAGCAGTACTTC.